This TCR beta chain was retrieved from a study of CD8+ T cells in alopecia areata. The overall study: Roughly 6-11-week-old female C3H/HeJ mice were grafted with skin from spontaneously alopecic approximately 6-13-month-old C3H/HeJ graft donors.

The V gene end was trimmed by 4 bases and the J gene end by 3 bases; junction bases not matched to a gene: 2. In germline, CDR1 is SGHDT, CDR2 FRDEAV. The CDR3 has 13 residues. Sorting used CD4, CD8alpha, NKG2D, NKG2ACE and other markers on pooled cutaneous lymph node cells. This clone was counted at least ten times. Mouse names are used for the genes. The read finishes 4 residues shy of the CDR3 end, and the germline J gene is used to complete it. cDNA reverse transcribed from extracted RNA served as the sequencing template. Only in-frame clones appear in the TCRdb table, and some are missing; sequencing was by immunoSEQ multiplex PCR. The specimen has some 18,000 clones, none found just once.

The rearrangement joins TRBV14 to TRBJ2-7; 9 bases line up with TRBD2. The source of this sequence is a C3H/HeJ mouse with alopecia areata. For the strain, the MHC haplotype given is H2-k. The sequencing sample was made of CD8+ T cells sorted from a lymph node. CDR3 DNA (partial): TGTGCCAGCAGTCCGGGACTGGGCTAT. It codes for CASSPGLGY. The whole CDR3 sequence reads CASSPGLGYEQYF.